The 13 T cell receptor beta chains below all came from one sample that was sequenced in a study of T cell repertoires in cytomegalovirus infection. Each CDR3 protein is one row after TCRdb ran MiXCR on the reads. The sample yields tens of thousands of distinct CDR3 sequences, more than 20% seen once. These receptors have no identified antigens. Sequenced: PBMCs, sequenced either directly or after in vitro stimulation (not recorded which). These receptor sequences come from a human donor in good health (CMV status not recorded). Some clones in this sample may be carry-over from other donors' samples.

V and J are TRBV7-6 and TRBJ2-1; TRBD2 matches 8 bases. V lost 5 bases and J lost 5; bases outside the gene matches: 8. This CDR3 contains 15 residues. CDR1 SGHVS and CDR2 FNYEAQ come from the germline V gene. CDR3 sequence: CASSARTAGDNEQFF. CDR3 DNA sequence: TGTGCCAGCAGCGCACGGACAGCGGGGGACAATGAGCAGTTCTTC. The variable domain in full, completed from reference TRBV7-6 and TRBJ2-1, reads GAGVSQSPRYKVTKRGQDVALRCDPISGHVSLYWYRQALGQGPEFLTYFNYEAQQDKSGLPNDRFSAERPEGSISTLTIQRTEQRDSAMYRCASSARTAGDNEQFFGPGTRLTVL.

This clonotype has more than one count but fewer than ten. The chain links TRBV19 to TRBJ2-7, with 8 nucleotides matching TRBD1. CDR3 length equals 14 residues. Trimming removed 7 bases from V and 3 bases from J; junction bases left unmatched: 8. Germline V gene lookup returns CDR1 LNHDA and CDR2 SQIVND (reference sequence). CDR3 residues: CASNRGNTYYEQYF. CDR3 bases: TGTGCCAGTAACAGGGGGAATACCTACTACGAGCAGTACTTC.

The chain combines TRBV6-8 with TRBJ2-2; D unclear. CDR3 length: 14 residues. Germline V gene lookup returns CDR1 MNHGY and CDR2 SAAAGT. V dropped 2 bases and J dropped 2 bases, with 6 bases sitting between them. The CDR3 loop is CASSYGANTGELFF. The CDR3 nucleotides are TGTGCCAGCAGTTACGGAGCCAACACCGGGGAGCTGTTTTTT.

This clonotype has a handful of counts. V is TRBV7-2 and J is TRBJ2-7; D is undetermined. This CDR3 has 14 amino acids. The V end lost 1 base, the J end lost 4 bases, and 11 bases lay between the germline ends. Germline CDR1 and CDR2: SGHTA and FQGNSA. The CDR3 sequence is CASSLGGLVYEQYF. In nucleotides, the CDR3 is TGTGCCAGCAGCTTAGGCGGTCTGGTATACGAGCAGTACTTC.

This clonotype is classed as medium-sized (0.01 to 0.1%). J is TRBJ2-1 and V is TRBV5-1, with D unresolved. V was cut by 4 bases and J by 0 bases, with 17 bases left in between. CDR3 length: 17 amino acids. Germline loops: CDR1 SGHRS, CDR2 YFSETQ. The CDR3 sequence: CASSPPMGGSSYNEQFF. The CDR3 DNA is TGCGCCAGCAGCCCACCGATGGGCGGCAGCTCCTACAATGAGCAGTTCTTC.

As for this clonotype: A read error may be the cause here, since a much bigger clone is one base away. The chain carries TRBV7-2 and TRBJ2-1, with D maybe TRBD2 (6 bases). This CDR3 spans 15 amino acids. Trimming removed 5 bases from V and 10 bases from J, with 21 bases in between. Germline V gene sequence: CDR1 SGHTA, CDR2 FQGNSA. The CDR3 DNA sequence: TGTGCCAGCAGCCCCCTGGATTCCGTCCGGGGGGAGCAGTTCTTC. Its translation: CASSPLDSVRGEQFF. Full variable domain (remainder filled in from reference TRBV7-2 and TRBJ2-1): GAGVSQSPSNKVTEKGKDVELRCDPISGHTALYWYRQSLGQGLEFLIYFQGNSAPDKSGLPSDRFSAERTGGSVSTLTIQRTQQEDSAVYLCASSPLDSVRGEQFFGPGTRLTVL.

This clonotype was seen ten or more times. The gene calls are TRBV7-9 and TRBJ1-3, with a possible D match to TRBD1 (6 bases). The CDR3 is 14 amino acids. V was cut by 3 bases and J by 0 bases, with 6 bases left in between. CDR1 SEHNR and CDR2 FQNEAQ come from the germline V gene (reference sequence). The CDR3 sequence: CASSLDSSGNTIYF. For the CDR3, the DNA is TGTGCCAGCAGCTTGGACAGCTCTGGAAACACCATATATTTT.

This clonotype was detected ten times or more. The chain has TRBV7-2 and TRBJ2-5; maybe TRBD1 (6 bases). Germline V gene lookup returns CDR1 SGHTA and CDR2 FQGNSA. CDR3 length equals 17 residues. The germline V and J ends were trimmed by 1 base and 3 bases, with 18 bases remaining between them. CDR3 amino acids: CASSLGTQGSPKETQYF. The CDR3 DNA reads as TGTGCCAGCAGCTTAGGCACACAGGGAAGTCCTAAAGAGACCCAGTACTTC. Combining the CDR3 with reference TRBV7-2 and TRBJ2-5 gives the whole variable domain GAGVSQSPSNKVTEKGKDVELRCDPISGHTALYWYRQSLGQGLEFLIYFQGNSAPDKSGLPSDRFSAERTGGSVSTLTIQRTQQEDSAVYLCASSLGTQGSPKETQYFGPGTRLLVL.

This rearrangement joins TRBV6-5 to TRBJ2-6, with D hard to call. Trimming left V 2 bases short and J 2 bases short, with 16 bases between. The germline CDR1 and CDR2 sequences are MNHEY and SVGAGI. There are 18 residues in the CDR3. CDR3 in amino acids: CASSYGVGLGAGANVLTF. The CDR3 DNA reads TGTGCCAGCAGTTACGGGGTGGGCTTAGGTGCTGGGGCCAACGTCCTGACTTTC.

The chain links TRBV28 to TRBJ1-4; D possibly corresponds to TRBD1 (5 bases). The germline V gene encodes CDR1 MDHEN and CDR2 SYDVKM. This CDR3 is built from 15 residues. V was pared by 2 bases and J by 7 bases, with 14 bases between. In DNA form, the CDR3 reads TGTGCCAGCAGTTTAGGGAGGGGACTGGGTGAAAAACTGTTTTTT. It yields the protein CASSLGRGLGEKLFF. Based on the CDR3 plus reference TRBV28 and TRBJ1-4, the full variable domain is DVKVTQSSRYLVKRTGEKVFLECVQDMDHENMFWYRQDPGLGLRLIYFSYDVKMKEKGDIPEGYSVSREKKERFSLILESASTNQTSMYLCASSLGRGLGEKLFFGSGTQLSVL.

CDR3 in amino acids: CASSLDAPDYSYEQYF. In DNA, the CDR3 is TGTGCCAGCAGCTTAGATGCACCGGATTACTCCTACGAGCAGTACTTC. The chain uses TRBV7-3 and TRBJ2-7; D ambiguous. The CDR3 is 16 residues long. CDR1 SGHTA and CDR2 FQGTGA come from the germline V gene. V was cut by 2 bases and J by 0 bases, with 14 bases left in between. Full variable domain (missing parts from reference TRBV7-3 and TRBJ2-7): GAGVSQTPSNKVTEKGKYVELRCDPISGHTALYWYRQSLGQGPEFLIYFQGTGAADDSGLPNDRFFAVRPEGSVSTLKIQRTERGDSAVYLCASSLDAPDYSYEQYFGPGTRLTVT.

This clonotype was recorded a few times. Here the CDR3 reads CASSVGIAGTYEQYF. CDR3 coding DNA: TGTGCCAGCAGCGTAGGAATAGCGGGAACCTACGAGCAGTACTTC. The J gene is TRBJ2-7, the V gene TRBV9; TRBD2 agrees at 8 bases. CDR3 size: 15 residues. V was clipped by 0 bases and J by 2 bases; unmatched bases: 4. CDR1 is SGDLS, CDR2 YYNGEE, per germline.

The V call is TRBV7-6, the J call TRBJ2-7, with D tentatively TRBD2 (6 bases). The germline V and J ends were trimmed by 5 bases and 4 bases, with 9 bases remaining between them. CDR1 and CDR2 (germline): SGHVS, FNYEAQ. This CDR3 contains 12 residues. CDR3 amino acids: CASSPGLYEQYF. The CDR3 DNA reads as TGTGCCAGCAGCCCGGGACTTTACGAGCAGTACTTC.